Following are 5 T cell receptor beta chains from one sample sequenced in a study. Each CDR3 protein is one row after TCRdb ran MiXCR on the 5' RACE reads. The repertoire consists of some 60,000 distinct CDR3 sequences, with roughly 30% occurring once and the leading ten covering about 2.3%. The sequenced sample consisted of tumor-infiltrating naive CD4+ T cells sorted from the breast tumor. Subset noted: naive CD4+ T cells, CD4+CD45RA+CD25-. These receptor sequences come from a female donor with breast cancer.

This clonotype was picked up one time. Here the CDR3 omits its conserved ending phenylalanine or tryptophan, so a read error is the likely source. The chain couples TRBV25-1 to TRBJ1-1, with D perhaps TRBD1 (6 bases). Germline V lookup: CDR1 MGHDK, CDR2 SYGVNS. The CDR3 is 13 residues long. Trimming left V 6 bases short and J 5 bases short, with 13 bases between. CDR3 amino acids: CASRPGAVTEAFI. CDR3 DNA sequence: TGTGCCAGCAGGCCGGGGGCGGTAACTGAAGCTTTCATT.

Points on this clonotype: This could be a read error, since a much larger clone is one nucleotide away. The chain employs TRBV7-9 and TRBJ2-1, with no clear D. The length of the CDR3 is 14 residues. Looked up from germline, CDR1 is SEHNR and CDR2 is FQNEAQ (reference sequence). The CDR3 loop reads CTSSFRGTYNEQFF. CDR3 DNA: TGTACCAGCAGCTTCAGAGGAACTTACAATGAGCAGTTCTTC.

CDR3 sequence reads: CASRRSQGRGYGYTF. The CDR3 nucleotides are TGTGCCAGCAGGCGATCTCAGGGACGGGGCTATGGCTACACCTTC. The chain carries TRBV7-2 and TRBJ1-2, with D perhaps matching TRBD1 (5 bases). Between the trimmed V and J ends, which lost 6 bases and 4 bases, there was a span of 18 bases. Germline V gives CDR1 SGHTA, CDR2 FQGNSA. The CDR3 has 15 amino acids.

The genes are TRBV5-1 and TRBJ2-7, with D unresolved. The CDR3 runs to 13 residues. The germline CDR1 and CDR2 sequences are SGHRS and YFSETQ. The V gene lost 0 bases and the J gene lost 4 bases, with 8 bases spanning the gap. As DNA, the CDR3 is TGCGCCAGCAGCTTGGACGGCAGGTACGAGCAGTACTTC. Protein product: CASSLDGRYEQYF.

This clonotype was detected many times. The rearrangement joins TRBV7-2 to TRBJ2-7, with D perhaps TRBD2 (6 bases). The V end was cut by 4 bases, the J end by 5 bases, with 12 bases between. This CDR3 region has 13 residues. Germline assignment: CDR1 SGHTA and CDR2 FQGNSA. The CDR3 reads CASSSRWRDEQYF. CDR3 coding DNA: TGTGCCAGCAGCTCCCGCTGGAGGGACGAGCAGTACTTC.